The 3 T cell receptor beta chains reported below all come from one sample, sequenced in a study of blood T cell repertoires in COVID-19. The assay was immunoSEQ multiplex PCR, and TCRdb's table has in-frame clones only and misses some. Altogether tens of thousands of clones are present, 80% to 90% being singletons, with the ten largest covering approximately 7.8%. Sequenced input: peripheral blood. Source of these receptors: a man between 45 and 60 years old with active COVID-19.

The chain employs TRBV21-1 and TRBJ2-5; TRBD1 is the table's D call, not checked against the DNA. TRBV21-1 is flagged as a pseudogene. The CDR3 is made up of 16 amino acids. The CDR3 loop reads CASSYTGTGNQETQYF. The CDR3 nucleotides are TGTGCCAGCAGCTACACCGGGACAGGGAACCAAGAGACCCAGTACTTC.

The chain joins TRBV4-3 to TRBJ2-3, with 12 bases matching TRBD2. CDR3 length: 17 amino acids. Trimming removed 0 bases from V and 10 bases from J; junction bases left unmatched: 11. CDR1 LGHNA and CDR2 YSLEER come from the germline V gene. The DNA for the CDR3 is TGCGCCAGCAGCCAAGAGGAACTAGCGGGGGGTAGGGGGCCGCAGTATTTT. This encodes CASSQEELAGGRGPQYF.

The chain is built from TRBV11-3 and TRBJ2-7; 7 bases line up with TRBD2. The CDR3 sequence is 14 residues long. The junction had 9 bases not matched to a gene; V was cut back by 4 bases and J by 6 bases. The germline V gene has CDR1 SGHNT and CDR2 YENEEA. CDR3 sequence reads: CASSSGLEPLEQYF. CDR3 nucleotides: TGTGCCAGCAGCTCTGGACTAGAGCCCCTCGAGCAGTACTTC.